The T cell receptor (beta chain) under discussion was sequenced for a study of regulatory T cells in long-lasting Graves disease. This clonotype occurred a few times. The CDR3 extends over 16 amino acids. Germline V lookup: CDR1 MGHRA, CDR2 YSYEKL. The J segment lost 2 bases and the V segment lost 4 bases, leaving 8 bases of the junction unmatched. Time point here: newly diagnosed GD, antithyroid drugs for less than 3 months. The TCR library was prepared using RNA isolated from PBMCs. As collected, the peripheral blood samples measured 7 to 9.5 milliliters each and went into EDTA tubes. Arm-PCR of CDR3 regions with iRepertoire HTBI primers generated TCR beta libraries. TCRdb independently ran MiXCR on the multiplex PCR reads; one entry per CDR3 protein. Among approximately 490,000 distinct CDR3 sequences listed, roughly 15% were seen once. These data were likewise used in another study, on T cells in Graves' hyperthyroidism and ophthalmopathy.

Sequencing used peripheral blood mononuclear cells (PBMCs), obtained at new diagnosis, from a patient treated with antithyroid drugs. This clonotype originated in a man aged 35 to 55 with Graves disease. The chain employs TRBV4-1 and TRBJ2-5, with 9 nucleotides matching TRBD1. Here the CDR3 DNA reads TGCGCCAGCAGCCTTGGGACAGGGTTTGGGCAAGAGACCCAGTACTTC. This gives the protein CASSLGTGFGQETQYF.